This T cell receptor beta chain was recorded in a study of blood T cell repertoires in COVID-19. Study-wide context: From T cells, B-cell-depleted T cells, or PBMCs came the material, which was cDNA or gDNA.

Assay used: immunoSEQ multiplex PCR; TCRdb lists only in-frame clones, some missing. The sample holds 25,000 to 35,000 clones, roughly 85% seen once. There are 14 residues in the CDR3. The trim removed 7 bases at V and 2 bases at J, leaving 7 bases unmatched. Germline loops: CDR1 SGHRS, CDR2 YFSETQ. Sequenced sample: peripheral blood. The genes are TRBV5-1 and TRBJ2-7; TRBD1 matches at 9 bases. The receptor was derived from a man in his 60s with active COVID-19. The CDR3 region is CASAAGTGTYEQYF. CDR3 nucleotide sequence: TGCGCCAGCGCCGCCGGGACAGGGACCTACGAGCAGTACTTC.